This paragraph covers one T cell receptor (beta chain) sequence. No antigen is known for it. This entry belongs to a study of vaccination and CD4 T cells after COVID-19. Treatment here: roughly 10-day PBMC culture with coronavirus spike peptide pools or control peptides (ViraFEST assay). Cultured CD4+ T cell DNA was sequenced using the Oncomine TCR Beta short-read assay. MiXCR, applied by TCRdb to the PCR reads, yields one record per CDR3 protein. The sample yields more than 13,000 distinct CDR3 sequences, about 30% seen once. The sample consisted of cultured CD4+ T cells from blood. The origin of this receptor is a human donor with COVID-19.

This chain's CDR3 is CASGLGAGSSYNEQFF. CDR3 nucleotide sequence: TGTGCCAGCGGATTAGGAGCGGGGAGCTCCTACAATGAGCAGTTCTTC. The chain couples TRBV6-2 or TRBV6-3 to TRBJ2-1; TRBD2 matches 7 bases. After removal of 8 bases from V and 0 bases from J, the junction contained 10 bases not matched to a gene. Germline V gene sequence: CDR1 MNHEY, CDR2 SVGEGT. The CDR3 length is 16 residues.